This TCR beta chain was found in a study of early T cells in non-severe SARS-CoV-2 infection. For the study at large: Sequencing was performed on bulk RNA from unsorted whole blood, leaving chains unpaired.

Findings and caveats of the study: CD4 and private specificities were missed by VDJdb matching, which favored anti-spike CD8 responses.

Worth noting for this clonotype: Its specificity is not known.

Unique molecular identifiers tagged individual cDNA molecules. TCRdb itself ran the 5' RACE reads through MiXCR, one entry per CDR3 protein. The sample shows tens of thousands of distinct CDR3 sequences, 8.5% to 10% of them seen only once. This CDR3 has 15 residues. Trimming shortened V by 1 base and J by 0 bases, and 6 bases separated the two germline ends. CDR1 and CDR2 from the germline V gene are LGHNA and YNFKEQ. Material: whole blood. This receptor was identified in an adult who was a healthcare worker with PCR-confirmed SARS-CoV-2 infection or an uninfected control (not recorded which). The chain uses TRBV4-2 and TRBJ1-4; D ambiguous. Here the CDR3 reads CASSQGGATNEKLFF. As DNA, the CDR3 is TGTGCCAGCAGCCAAGGGGGTGCAACTAATGAAAAACTGTTTTTT.